What follows is one T cell receptor beta chain and its context. Its specificity is unknown. This record belongs to a study of CD8 T cells in ankylosing spondylitis. Overall study findings and caveats: It was reported that disease-linked clones were significantly enriched in matched ankylosing spondylitis synovial fluid. A TCR beta motif of about eight highly homologous variants appeared characteristic of ankylosing spondylitis blood.

MiXCR, applied by TCRdb to the 5' RACE reads, yields one record per CDR3 protein. Of some 800,000 distinct CDR3 sequences listed, roughly 10% are singletons. This sequence originates from a male donor with ankylosing spondylitis. Sequenced material: blood, either unsorted or a sorted T cell fraction (not recorded which).

CDR3: CAISAAGQGADYEQYF. CDR3 DNA sequence: TGTGCCATCAGTGCGGCGGGACAGGGGGCCGACTACGAGCAGTACTTC. The chain recombines TRBV10-3 with TRBJ2-7; 12 bases agree with TRBD1. Unmatched junction bases numbered 7, after V lost 4 bases and J lost 3 bases. The length of the CDR3 is 16 residues. Per the germline V gene, CDR1 is ENHRY and CDR2 is SYGVKD.